Below, 14 T cell receptor beta chains from the same sample are listed, as sequenced in a study of shared clonotypes between healthy human individuals. Naive CD8 cells lacked CD45RO and underwent positive selection for CCR7, leaving out terminally differentiated effector memory CD45RA+ cells. Profiling relied on immunoSEQ multiplex PCR, and the TCRdb table lists in-frame clones only, not all of them. Here the sample spans about 2.1 million clones, approximately 92% being singletons. The sample taken for sequencing was naive CD8+ T cells from PBMCs. The receptors derive from a man aged 18 to 29 in good health. Some clones in this sample may be carry-over from other donors' samples.

This chain connects TRBV28 to TRBJ1-1, with D maybe TRBD1 (5 bases). The V end was cut by 3 bases, the J end by 2 bases, with 10 bases between. Germline assignment: CDR1 MDHEN and CDR2 SYDVKM. The CDR3 length is 14 residues. CDR3 nucleotide sequence: TGTGCCAGCAGTTTGACAGAGGGTAACACTGAAGCTTTCTTT. Its protein is CASSLTEGNTEAFF. The variable domain in full, completed from reference TRBV28 and TRBJ1-1, reads DVKVTQSSRYLVKRTGEKVFLECVQDMDHENMFWYRQDPGLGLRLIYFSYDVKMKEKGDIPEGYSVSREKKERFSLILESASTNQTSMYLCASSLTEGNTEAFFGQGTRLTVV.

This chain uses TRBV28 with TRBJ2-2; D gene unclear. Trimming removed 5 bases at V and 5 bases at J, with 9 bases between. This CDR3 comprises 13 residues. From germline, CDR1 is MDHEN and CDR2 SYDVKM. The CDR3 DNA reads as TGTGCCAGCAGTCCACCGATTACCGGGGAGCTGTTTTTT. It translates to CASSPPITGELFF.

The V gene is TRBV5-5, the J gene TRBJ2-1; a weak D match, TRBD1 (6 bases). In germline, CDR1 is SGHKS, CDR2 YYEKEE (reference sequence). Trimming took off 6 bases at V and 1 base at J, with 11 bases between the two ends. The CDR3 runs to 14 residues. CDR3: CASMEDRSYNEQFF. The CDR3 DNA reads TGTGCCAGCATGGAAGACAGGTCCTACAATGAGCAGTTCTTC.

This clone appeared a single time. The chain couples TRBV2 to TRBJ2-3, with D tentatively TRBD2 (6 bases). The V and J ends lost 7 bases and 4 bases respectively, with 12 bases between them. The CDR3 spans 13 residues. CDR1 is SNHLY and CDR2 is FYNNEI in the germline V gene. As DNA, the CDR3 is TGTGCCAGCAATCCGGGAGTTCCAGATACGCAGTATTTT. This encodes CASNPGVPDTQYF.

The genes are TRBV6-6 and TRBJ2-1, with 7 bases that match TRBD1. The CDR3 is 16 amino acids. In germline, CDR1 is MNHNY, CDR2 SVGAGI (reference sequence). V shed 3 bases and J 4 bases; nucleotides not matched to a gene: 9. The CDR3, as DNA: TGTGCCAGCAGTTATGGAGTCCGGACAGGTTACAATGAGCAGTTCTTC. It specifies CASSYGVRTGYNEQFF.

The rearrangement uses TRBV6-1 and TRBJ2-7; 12 positions agree with TRBD2. This CDR3 is 18 amino acids long. Per germline, CDR1 MNHNS and CDR2 SASEGT. V lost 3 bases and J lost 2; bases outside the gene matches: 11. The CDR3 spells CASSEGLAGFGIAYEQYF. DNA for the CDR3: TGTGCCAGCAGTGAGGGACTAGCGGGCTTCGGGATCGCCTACGAGCAGTACTTC.

This chain links TRBV7-9 with TRBJ1-1; maybe TRBD1 (5 bases). The V end was cut by 1 base, the J end by 5 bases, with 8 bases between. This CDR3 spans 13 amino acids. Germline V lookup: CDR1 SEHNR, CDR2 FQNEAQ (reference sequence). CDR3 bases: TGTGCCAGCAGCTTAGTAGGGGTGACTGAAGCTTTCTTT. Translation gives CASSLVGVTEAFF.

J is TRBJ2-2 and V is TRBV19; perhaps D is TRBD1 or TRBD2 (5 bases each). The CDR3 loop spans 15 amino acids. Trimming took off 6 bases at V and 0 bases at J, with 11 bases between the two ends. The germline CDR1 and CDR2 sequences are LNHDA and SQIVND (reference sequence). The CDR3: CASRGRTANTGELFF. In DNA form, the CDR3 reads TGTGCCAGTAGGGGACGGACCGCGAACACCGGGGAGCTGTTTTTT.

V usage is TRBV9 and J usage is TRBJ2-5, with a possible D match to TRBD1 (5 bases). V lost 0 bases, J lost 6 bases, and 15 bases lay in between. The CDR3 sequence is 15 residues long. Germline V CDR1 and CDR2: SGDLS, YYNGEE. CDR3 sequence (DNA): TGTGCCAGCAGCGTAGGTGGGGCCCCCGGCCAGACCCAGTACTTC. Amino acid sequence: CASSVGGAPGQTQYF.

This clone was observed once. CDR3 nucleotides: TGTGCCAGTAGGGGGGAAATCCAAGAGACCCAGTACTTC. Protein sequence: CASRGEIQETQYF. The chain couples TRBV19 to TRBJ2-5; D could derive from TRBD1 or TRBD2 (5 bases each). Looked up from germline, CDR1 is LNHDA and CDR2 is SQIVND (reference sequence). Trimming pared 6 bases from V and 1 base from J, leaving 9 bases between. This CDR3 is built from 13 residues.

The V call is TRBV15, the J call TRBJ1-1; possibly TRBD1 for D (6 bases). Trimming took 5 bases from V and 3 from J, leaving 13 bases between them. The CDR3 is 14 amino acids. Germline CDR1 reads LNHNV; CDR2 reads YYDKDF (reference sequence). The CDR3 here is CATSPREGDTEAFF. The CDR3 region has the DNA TGTGCCACCAGCCCCCGGGAGGGGGACACTGAAGCTTTCTTT.

This clone showed up just once. Within the sample, other DNA sequences also encode this same CDR3. This chain joins TRBV2 and TRBJ2-7; D remains unclear. This CDR3 has 11 residues. The germline V and J ends were trimmed by 4 bases and 2 bases, with 3 bases remaining between them. Germline V lookup: CDR1 SNHLY, CDR2 FYNNEI. This chain's CDR3 is CASSGAYEQYF. Here the CDR3 DNA reads TGTGCCAGCAGTGGTGCCTACGAGCAGTACTTC. Looking up the rest from reference TRBV2 and TRBJ2-7 gives the full variable domain: EPEVTQTPSHQVTQMGQEVILRCVPISNHLYFYWYRQILGQKVEFLVSFYNNEISEKSEIFDDQFSVERPDGSNFTLKIRSTKLEDSAMYFCASSGAYEQYFGPGTRLTVT.

V gene TRBV28 combines with J gene TRBJ1-2; the D gene is possibly TRBD1 (6 bases). This CDR3 spans 14 amino acids. Germline CDR1 reads MDHEN; CDR2 reads SYDVKM. The germline V and J ends were trimmed by 6 bases and 6 bases, with 17 bases remaining between them. The CDR3 sequence is CASRPPWTDDGYTF. CDR3 DNA: TGTGCCAGCAGACCCCCCTGGACAGACGATGGCTACACCTTC.

The rearrangement joins TRBV19 to TRBJ2-4; 10 bases align to TRBD1. The CDR3 length is 17 residues. V gave up 5 bases and J gave up 5 bases; unmatched junction bases: 12. Germline-derived CDR1 and CDR2 are LNHDA and SQIVND (reference sequence). As DNA, the CDR3 is TGTGCCAGTAGTGAAGCCCGGGACAGGGGATTTCAAAACATTCAGTACTTC. This sequence encodes CASSEARDRGFQNIQYF.